The next 23 T cell receptor beta chains were all read from a single sample in a study of response to subunit inactivated influenza vaccine. MiXCR was run by TCRdb on the RT-PCR reads, yielding one entry per CDR3 protein. In the table there are about 780,000 distinct CDR3 sequences, about 18% of which are singletons. The input for sequencing was PBMCs from blood, taken approximately 5 days after vaccination. These receptors were taken from a man between 50 and 59 years old who received an inactivated influenza vaccine.

The rearrangement links TRBV6-5 to TRBJ2-1, with 7 bases aligning to TRBD1. The CDR3 consists of 15 residues. J gave up 7 bases and V 6 bases, and 12 bases lay outside the gene matches. Looked up from germline, CDR1 is MNHEY and CDR2 is SVGAGI. The CDR3 region is CASSYEGATWNEQFF. DNA for the CDR3: TGTGCCAGCAGCTACGAGGGGGCCACTTGGAATGAGCAGTTCTTC.

This clonotype was observed a few times. The rearrangement joins TRBV12-3 or TRBV12-4 to TRBJ2-2, with D uncertain. The CDR3 is made up of 15 amino acids. V was cut by 2 bases and J by 7 bases, with 14 bases left in between. The CDR3 DNA is TGTGCCAGCAGTTTACGCCGTGGTGGGGTCGGGGAGCTGTTTTTT. Protein: CASSLRRGGVGELFF.

The count of this clonotype is one. This chain links TRBV5-6 with TRBJ1-2; D is unclear. The CDR3 covers 14 residues. Germline CDR1 reads SGHDT; CDR2 reads YYEEEE. The germline V and J ends were trimmed by 6 bases and 7 bases, with 19 bases remaining between them. The CDR3 reads CASTLGKLTGGYTF. DNA of the CDR3: TGTGCCAGCACCCTGGGGAAACTGACCGGTGGCTACACCTTC. Supplemented by reference TRBV5-6 and TRBJ1-2, the full variable domain reads DAGVTQSPTHLIKTRGQQVTLRCSPKSGHDTVSWYQQALGQGPQFIFQYYEEEERQRGNFPDRFSGHQFPNYSSELNVNALLLGDSALYLCASTLGKLTGGYTFGSGTRLTVV.

This clonotype occurred a few times. In DNA form, the CDR3 reads TGCGCCAGCAGCCAAGATCTTAGCGGGGATTATACGCAGTATTTT. As protein: CASSQDLSGDYTQYF. The chain employs TRBV4-3 and TRBJ2-3, with TRBD2 matching over 8 bases. V was pared by 0 bases and J by 7 bases, with 6 bases of the junction left unmatched. This CDR3 is built from 15 residues. Germline V gene data show CDR1 as LGHNA and CDR2 as YSLEER.

J is TRBJ2-3 and V is TRBV11-1; possible D gene TRBD2, 5 bases. This CDR3 region has 18 residues. Germline assignment: CDR1 SGHAT and CDR2 FQDESV (reference sequence). V was clipped by 2 bases and J by 2 bases, with 20 bases between them. CDR3 nucleotides: TGTGCCAGCAGCTTAAAATCGGGTTTTGAGGGTTCCACAGATACGCAGTATTTT. Protein sequence: CASSLKSGFEGSTDTQYF.

This clonotype was detected only a few times. This sequence joins TRBV6-1 and TRBJ2-5; maybe TRBD1 (6 bases). The V gene lost 4 bases and the J gene lost 2 bases, with 11 bases spanning the gap. Germline lookup yields CDR1 MNHNS and CDR2 SASEGT. The CDR3 is made up of 14 amino acids. The CDR3 bases are TGTGCCAGCAGTGCCGGGACAAGACAAGAGACCCAGTACTTC. This translates into CASSAGTRQETQYF.

This clonotype has only a few counts. The chain uses TRBV20-1 and TRBJ2-1, with TRBD2 matching 15 bases. Germline V gives CDR1 DFQATT, CDR2 SNEGSKA (reference sequence). This CDR3 has 14 amino acids. The junction had 4 bases not matched to a gene; V was cut back by 6 bases and J by 7 bases. For the CDR3, the DNA is TGCAGTGCCGGGGGGACTAGCGGGGGGAATGAGCAGTTCTTC. Translating it yields CSAGGTSGGNEQFF.

The V call is TRBV5-1, the J call TRBJ2-2, with 8 bases fitting TRBD1. CDR3 length: 16 residues. Germline V gene sequence: CDR1 SGHRS, CDR2 YFSETQ. V dropped 7 bases and J dropped 1; count of bases not matched to a gene: 9. CDR3 in amino acids: CASSVGGQENTGELFF. CDR3 coding DNA: TGCGCCAGCTCCGTTGGGGGACAGGAGAACACCGGGGAGCTGTTTTTT.

This clonotype was observed a few times. The chain uses TRBV5-1 and TRBJ1-2, with no clear D. CDR1 SGHRS and CDR2 YFSETQ come from the germline V gene. V lost 4 bases, J lost 4 bases, and 14 bases lay in between. This CDR3 contains 14 residues. DNA of the CDR3: TGCGCCAGCAGCCCCGATGGGGAACCCTATGGCTACACCTTC. This sequence encodes CASSPDGEPYGYTF.

Regarding this clonotype: One end of the junction varies from germline; a read error may be responsible. The J gene is TRBJ2-2, the V gene TRBV3-1; D gene unclear. CDR1 and CDR2 (germline): LGHDT, YNNKEL (reference sequence). This CDR3 contains 17 residues. The CDR3 is CASTQSRSFANTGELFF. In nucleotides, the CDR3 is TGTGCCAGCACCCAAAGCCGGTCATTCGCGAACACCGGGGAGCTGTTTTTT.

The CDR3 DNA follows: TGTGCCAGCAGCCAAGGACAATTCACAGATACGCAGTATTTT. It is translated as CASSQGQFTDTQYF. The genes are TRBV3-1 and TRBJ2-3; D is ambiguous. The germline V and J ends were trimmed by 1 base and 2 bases, with 7 bases remaining between them. The CDR3 loop spans 14 amino acids. Germline CDR1 LGHDT, CDR2 YNNKEL (reference sequence).

The V and J genes are TRBV6-1 and TRBJ1-2, with D perhaps TRBD1 (5 bases). The germline CDR1 and CDR2 sequences are MNHNS and SASEGT. This CDR3 is 13 amino acids long. V shed 6 bases and J shed 4 bases, with 12 bases lying between them. The CDR3 sequence: CASRSGPIYGYTF. The CDR3 DNA is TGTGCCAGCAGATCGGGACCGATCTATGGCTACACCTTC.

This clonotype showed up many times. CDR3: CSVDDRGSSYEQYF. In nucleotides, the CDR3 is TGCAGCGTCGACGACAGGGGGAGCTCCTACGAGCAGTACTTC. J is TRBJ2-7 and V is TRBV29-1; 9 nucleotides align to TRBD1. Trimming at V came to 6 bases and at J to 0 bases, leaving 6 bases not matched to a gene. CDR3 length equals 14 residues. Germline CDR1 is SQVTM and CDR2 is ANQGSEA.

The table lists this clonotype with a few counts. The chain carries TRBV10-3 and TRBJ2-1; D is perhaps TRBD2 (5 bases). Germline CDR1 and CDR2: ENHRY and SYGVKD. V shed 3 bases and J shed 9 bases, with 12 bases lying between them. There are 13 residues in the CDR3. For the CDR3, the DNA is TGTGCCATCAGTGAAAACCCCGGAGGTGAGCAGTTCTTC. It codes for CAISENPGGEQFF.

With regard to this clonotype: One junction end does not reproduce the germline sequence, and a read error may be involved. The CDR3 DNA follows: TGTGCCAGCAGCTTAGAAGGACAGGCGCTGATCTTC. Translating it yields CASSLEGQALIF. This chain links TRBV7-9 with TRBJ1-2; TRBD1 matches 7 bases. Germline V gene sequence: CDR1 SEHNR, CDR2 FQNEAQ (reference sequence). CDR3 size: 12 residues.

This clonotype was counted only a few times. V and J are TRBV5-1 and TRBJ2-1; 7 bases line up with TRBD2. CDR1 SGHRS and CDR2 YFSETQ come from the germline V gene. CDR3 length: 17 residues. The trim removed 0 bases at V and 0 bases at J, leaving 6 bases unmatched. The CDR3 spells CASSLVAGGSSYNEQFF. DNA of the CDR3: TGCGCCAGCAGCTTGGTAGCGGGCGGAAGCTCCTACAATGAGCAGTTCTTC.

The CDR3 protein is CASSPLPGPGETQYF. CDR3 in DNA: TGTGCCAGCAGCCCCCTCCCGGGGCCGGGAGAGACCCAGTACTTC. V and J are TRBV7-2 and TRBJ2-5; D tentatively fits TRBD1 or TRBD2 (5 bases each). Germline V gene data show CDR1 as SGHTA and CDR2 as FQGNSA. V lost 5 bases and J lost 4, with 17 bases in between. This CDR3 is 15 amino acids long.

This clonotype appeared a few times. The genes are TRBV15 and TRBJ2-7; 7 bases line up with TRBD2. J was trimmed by 3 bases and V by 1 base; bases with no gene match: 6. CDR3 length: 15 residues. The V gene's germline CDR1 is LNHNV and CDR2 YYDKDF (reference sequence). The CDR3 DNA is TGTGCCACCAGCAGAGCTCCAGCGGGGTACTACGAGCAGTACTTC. As protein: CATSRAPAGYYEQYF.

This clonotype was seen ten or more times. The V call is TRBV12-3 or TRBV12-4, the J call TRBJ1-2, with D unclear. The CDR3 runs 15 residues. V lost 3 bases and J lost 4, with 15 bases in between. The CDR3 region is CASSFIGFPRYGYTF. The CDR3 DNA reads as TGTGCCAGCAGTTTCATTGGGTTTCCCCGCTATGGCTACACCTTC.

This clonotype was recorded at least ten times. This chain links TRBV4-3 with TRBJ2-3; D is perhaps TRBD1 (6 bases). The length of the CDR3 is 17 residues. Trimming took off 1 base at V and 0 bases at J, with 14 bases between the two ends. In germline, CDR1 is LGHNA, CDR2 YSLEER. The CDR3 nucleotides read TGCGCCAGCAGCCAAGTACAGGGAAGGCAGAGCACAGATACGCAGTATTTT. Its protein is CASSQVQGRQSTDTQYF.

This clonotype was observed once. The CDR3 is CASSLGGAGGKWTEAFF. The CDR3 DNA reads as TGTGCCAGCAGTTTAGGGGGGGCAGGGGGCAAGTGGACTGAAGCTTTCTTT. J is TRBJ1-1 and V is TRBV28; 8 bases are shared with TRBD1. Germline-derived CDR1 and CDR2 are MDHEN and SYDVKM. The V and J ends lost 2 bases and 5 bases, in that order; junction bases with no gene match: 13. The CDR3 contains 17 residues.

V gene TRBV7-9 combines with J gene TRBJ2-7; 7 bases map to TRBD1. Germline V gene data show CDR1 as SEHNR and CDR2 as FQNEAQ (reference sequence). The CDR3 contains 14 residues. V lost 0 bases and J lost 3; bases outside the gene matches: 2. For the CDR3, the DNA is TGTGCCAGCAGCTTAGCGGGACAGCGCTACGAGCAGTACTTC. As protein: CASSLAGQRYEQYF.

This sequence joins TRBV20-1 and TRBJ1-4, with D possibly matching TRBD1 (6 bases). Trimming cost V 1 base and J 4 bases, with 19 bases left between them. CDR1 is DFQATT and CDR2 is SNEGSKA in the germline V gene (reference sequence). CDR3 size: 17 residues. The DNA for the CDR3 is TGCAGTGCTAGAGGAGGGGGAGGGGGACGGAGTAATGAAAAACTGTTTTTT. Amino acid sequence: CSARGGGGGRSNEKLFF.